This record concerns one T cell receptor beta chain sequence. Its cognate antigen is unknown. Lymphocytes from graft epithelium and lamina propria were isolated. The CDR3 is made up of 15 amino acids. CDR1 is SNHLY, CDR2 FYNNEI, per germline. Trimming cost V 5 bases and J 0 bases, with 10 bases left between them. Some clones are missing from TCRdb's copy, which holds only in-frame ones; the method was immunoSEQ multiplex PCR. The profile covers some 12,000 clones, with about 80% appearing a single time and about a tenth taken by the ten largest. This specimen belongs to a study of graft-versus-host responses after intestinal transplantation. Turning to the study itself: The whole recipient group had anti-thymocyte globulin induction followed by tacrolimus and steroids for two to three years. Points from the study as a whole: High graft-versus-host to host-versus-graft T cell clonal ratios marked allografts of patients with graft-donor macrochimerism. Early after transplant, HvG clones declined as circulating GvH clones peaked.

This chain joins TRBV2 and TRBJ2-2, with D unclear. This specimen was ileum tissue, taken 23 days after intestinal transplant. This TCR came from a human patient who received an intestinal transplant, so some T cells may come from the graft donor. As DNA, the CDR3 is TGTGCCAGCAGTATCGTATCCGCGAACACCGGGGAGCTGTTTTTT. Its protein product is CASSIVSANTGELFF.